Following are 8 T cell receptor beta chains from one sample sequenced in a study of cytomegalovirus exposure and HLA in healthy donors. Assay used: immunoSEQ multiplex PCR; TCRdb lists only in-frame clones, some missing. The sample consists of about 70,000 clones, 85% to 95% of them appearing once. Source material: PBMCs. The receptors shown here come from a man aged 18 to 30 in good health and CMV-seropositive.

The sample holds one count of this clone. The CDR3 sequence: CASSLAGQGVGEQYF. The DNA of the CDR3 is TGTGCCAGCAGCTTGGCGGGGCAGGGGGTGGGGGAGCAGTACTTC. V gene TRBV5-6 combines with J gene TRBJ2-7, with 7 bases lining up with TRBD1. The trim removed 0 bases at V and 7 bases at J, leaving 10 bases unmatched. Germline V CDR1 and CDR2: SGHDT, YYEEEE. There are 15 residues in the CDR3. Full variable domain (outside the CDR3, taken from reference TRBV5-6 and TRBJ2-7): DAGVTQSPTHLIKTRGQQVTLRCSPKSGHDTVSWYQQALGQGPQFIFQYYEEEERQRGNFPDRFSGHQFPNYSSELNVNALLLGDSALYLCASSLAGQGVGEQYFGPGTRLTVT.

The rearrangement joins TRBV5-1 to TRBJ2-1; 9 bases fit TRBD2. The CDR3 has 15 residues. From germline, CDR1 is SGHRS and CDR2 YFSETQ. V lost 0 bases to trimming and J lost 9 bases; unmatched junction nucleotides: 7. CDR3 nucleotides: TGCGCCAGCAGCTTGGCTTTAGCGGGAGCGGGTGAGCAGTTCTTC. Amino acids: CASSLALAGAGEQFF.

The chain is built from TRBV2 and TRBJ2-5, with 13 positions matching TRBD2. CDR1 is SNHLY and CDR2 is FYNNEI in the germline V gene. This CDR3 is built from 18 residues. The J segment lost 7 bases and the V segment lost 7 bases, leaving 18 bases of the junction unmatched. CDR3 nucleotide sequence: TGTGCCAGCAAGGACTCTACAGGACTAGCGGGAGTTTCCGGGACCCAGTACTTC. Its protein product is CASKDSTGLAGVSGTQYF.

The CDR3 loop reads CASSSPGRRQGFTEAFF. Here the CDR3 DNA reads TGTGCCAGCAGTTCCCCCGGGAGGCGTCAGGGATTCACTGAAGCTTTCTTT. The genes are TRBV28 and TRBJ1-1, with a weak D call TRBD1 (5 bases). Trimming removed 4 bases at V and 4 bases at J, with 22 bases between. The CDR3 loop spans 17 amino acids. Looked up from germline, CDR1 is MDHEN and CDR2 is SYDVKM.

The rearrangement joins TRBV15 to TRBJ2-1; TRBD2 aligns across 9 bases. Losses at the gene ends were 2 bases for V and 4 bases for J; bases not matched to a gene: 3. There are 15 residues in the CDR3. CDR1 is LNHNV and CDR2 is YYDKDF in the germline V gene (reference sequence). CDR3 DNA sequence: TGTGCCACCAGCAGACGGCGGGAGGGTTACAATGAGCAGTTCTTC. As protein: CATSRRREGYNEQFF.

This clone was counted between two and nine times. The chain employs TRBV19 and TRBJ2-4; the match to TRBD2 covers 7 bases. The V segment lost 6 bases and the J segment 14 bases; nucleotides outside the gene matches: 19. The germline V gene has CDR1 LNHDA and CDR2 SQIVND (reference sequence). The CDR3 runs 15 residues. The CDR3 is CASRANTGGLIIEYF. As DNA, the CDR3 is TGTGCCAGTAGAGCAAATACGGGGGGTCTGATTATCGAGTACTTC.

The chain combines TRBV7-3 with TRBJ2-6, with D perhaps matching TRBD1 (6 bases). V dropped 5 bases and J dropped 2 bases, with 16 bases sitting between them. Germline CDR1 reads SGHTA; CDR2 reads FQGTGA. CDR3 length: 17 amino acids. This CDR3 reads CASSPRGTSAGANVLTF. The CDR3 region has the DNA TGTGCCAGCAGCCCAAGGGGGACCTCGGCTGGGGCCAACGTCCTGACTTTC.

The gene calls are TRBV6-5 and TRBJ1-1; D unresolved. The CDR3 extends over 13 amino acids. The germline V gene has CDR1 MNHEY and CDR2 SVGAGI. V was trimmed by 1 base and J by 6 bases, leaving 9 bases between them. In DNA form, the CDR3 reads TGTGCCAGCAGTTACTTCCGGGTGTCTGAAGCTTTCTTT. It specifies CASSYFRVSEAFF.